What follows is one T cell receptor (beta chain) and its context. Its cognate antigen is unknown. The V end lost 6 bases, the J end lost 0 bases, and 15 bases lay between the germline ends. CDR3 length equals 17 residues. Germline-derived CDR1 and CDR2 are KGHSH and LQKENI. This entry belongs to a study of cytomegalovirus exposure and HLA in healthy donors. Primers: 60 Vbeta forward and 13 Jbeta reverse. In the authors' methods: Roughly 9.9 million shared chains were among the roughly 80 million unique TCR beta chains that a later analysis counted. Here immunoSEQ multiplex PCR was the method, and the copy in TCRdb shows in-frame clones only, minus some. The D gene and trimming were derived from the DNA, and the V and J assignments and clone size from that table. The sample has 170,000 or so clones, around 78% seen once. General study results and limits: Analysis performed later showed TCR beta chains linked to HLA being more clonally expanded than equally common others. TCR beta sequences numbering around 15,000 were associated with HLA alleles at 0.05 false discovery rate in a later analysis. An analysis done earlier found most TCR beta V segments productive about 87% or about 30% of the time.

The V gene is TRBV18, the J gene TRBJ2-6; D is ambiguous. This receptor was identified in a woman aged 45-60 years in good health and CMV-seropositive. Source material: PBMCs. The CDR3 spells CASSPMSFPSGANVLTF. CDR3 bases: TGTGCCAGCTCCCCCATGAGTTTCCCCTCTGGGGCCAACGTCCTGACTTTC.